The 15 T cell receptor beta chains below were found in one sample sequenced in a study of cytomegalovirus exposure and HLA in healthy donors. With 60 Vbeta and 13 Jbeta primers, the PCR was carried out. Sequencing was performed with immunoSEQ multiplex PCR; in TCRdb, only in-frame clones are kept and a portion is missing. Of roughly 140,000 clones in the sample, 73% were seen once. Sequenced: PBMCs. These receptors came from a human donor in good health.

V is TRBV7-9 and J is TRBJ2-5, with 8 bases aligning to TRBD2. The CDR3 runs 13 residues. Germline CDR1 is SEHNR and CDR2 is FQNEAQ (reference sequence). Trimming cost V 8 bases and J 4 bases; bases outside gene matches: 6. DNA for the CDR3: TGTGCCAGCCGGGGGGGCCCGGGAGAGACCCAGTACTTC. This translates into CASRGGPGETQYF.

The chain uses TRBV18 and TRBJ2-1; 11 positions match TRBD2. V trimming: 3 bases; J trimming: 5 bases; junction bases outside the gene matches: 9. The germline V gene encodes CDR1 KGHSH and CDR2 LQKENI. The CDR3 runs 17 residues. The CDR3 loop reads CASSPRLAGRSDNEQFF. CDR3 DNA: TGTGCCAGCTCACCCAGACTAGCGGGACGGTCGGACAATGAGCAGTTCTTC. The full variable domain, with the rest looked up from reference TRBV18 and TRBJ2-1, is NAGVMQNPRHLVRRRGQEARLRCSPMKGHSHVYWYRQLPEEGLKFMVYLQKENIIDESGMPKERFSAEFPKEGPSILRIQQVVRGDSAAYFCASSPRLAGRSDNEQFFGPGTRLTVL.

The sample holds a few counts of this clone. The V and J genes are TRBV2 and TRBJ2-7; tentatively, D is TRBD2 (6 bases). The CDR3 has 10 amino acids. Germline assignment: CDR1 SNHLY and CDR2 FYNNEI. Trimming took 7 bases from V and 6 from J, leaving 7 bases between them. CDR3 loop: CASNSGEQYF. In DNA, the CDR3 is TGTGCCAGCAATAGCGGCGAGCAGTACTTC.

The chain joins TRBV6-1 to TRBJ1-2; 11 nucleotides match TRBD1. Germline CDR1 MNHNS, CDR2 SASEGT. V shed 2 bases and J 4 bases; nucleotides not matched to a gene: 3. CDR3 length equals 15 residues. The chain's CDR3 is CASSERTGGGYGYTF. CDR3 coding DNA: TGTGCCAGCAGTGAACGGACAGGGGGCGGCTATGGCTACACCTTC.

V gene TRBV9 combines with J gene TRBJ1-2; D unclear. Germline values: CDR1 SGDLS, CDR2 YYNGEE. The CDR3 has 13 amino acids. V was trimmed by 1 base and J by 2 bases, leaving 6 bases between them. In DNA, the CDR3 is TGTGCCAGCAGCGTATCGGGGAACTATGGCTACACCTTC. Protein sequence: CASSVSGNYGYTF.

This clone was seen only a few times. The rearrangement uses TRBV18 and TRBJ2-3, with a possible D match to TRBD2 (6 bases). Germline lookup yields CDR1 KGHSH and CDR2 LQKENI. This CDR3 comprises 16 residues. The ends were cut back, 6 bases at V and 0 bases at J, with 16 bases in the middle. The chain's CDR3 is CASSRKGLTSTDTQYF. CDR3 sequence (DNA): TGTGCCAGCTCTAGAAAGGGACTTACTAGCACAGATACGCAGTATTTT.

V usage is TRBV7-6 and J usage is TRBJ2-7, with TRBD2 as a possible D gene (6 bases). Trimming left V 3 bases short and J 1 base short, with 10 bases between. Germline V CDR1 and CDR2: SGHVS, FNYEAQ. The CDR3 runs 14 residues. This chain's CDR3 is CASSLYGGSYEQYF. The DNA for the CDR3 is TGTGCCAGCAGCTTGTACGGGGGATCCTACGAGCAGTACTTC.

The gene calls are TRBV7-3 and TRBJ1-2, with 9 bases identical to TRBD1. Germline V gives CDR1 SGHTA, CDR2 FQGTGA. J lost 8 bases, V lost 5 bases, and 6 bases had no gene match. This CDR3 contains 13 residues. The CDR3 nucleotides read TGTGCCAGCAGCATCGGACAGGGGTACGGCTACACCTTC. Its protein product is CASSIGQGYGYTF.

V is TRBV6-5 and J is TRBJ1-2; D gene uncertain. V gave up 0 bases and J gave up 4 bases, with 12 bases separating them. This CDR3 has 15 residues. Germline assignment: CDR1 MNHEY and CDR2 SVGAGI. CDR3 protein: CASSYSPRPGYGYTF. The CDR3 bases are TGTGCCAGCAGTTACTCCCCCCGCCCAGGCTATGGCTACACCTTC.

The J gene is TRBJ2-2, the V gene TRBV11-2, with 12 bases aligning to TRBD2. This CDR3 has 17 residues. V gave up 1 base and J gave up 8 bases; unmatched junction bases: 8. The germline CDR1 and CDR2 sequences are SGHAT and FQNNGV. The CDR3 loop is CASSLGLAGVFVGELFF. The CDR3 DNA sequence: TGTGCCAGCAGCTTAGGACTAGCGGGAGTGTTCGTTGGGGAGCTGTTTTTT.

The chain uses TRBV4-1 and TRBJ1-1; TRBD1 is a possible D gene (6 bases). Trimming removed 6 bases from V and 5 bases from J, with 16 bases in between. The CDR3 is made up of 14 amino acids. CDR1 and CDR2 from the germline V gene are MGHRA and YSYEKL. CDR3 DNA sequence: TGCGCCAGCAGAATACTACAGGGCCGGACTGAAGCTTTCTTT. This translates into CASRILQGRTEAFF.

As concerns this clone: The identical CDR3 is also encoded by other nucleotide sequences in the sample. The J gene is TRBJ1-3, the V gene TRBV5-1; possible D gene TRBD1, 5 bases. V was cut by 5 bases and J by 0 bases, with 9 bases left in between. CDR3 length equals 14 residues. Per the germline V gene, CDR1 is SGHRS and CDR2 is YFSETQ. The CDR3 region has the DNA TGCGCCAGCAGTTCCGACAGCTCTGGAAACACCATATATTTT. Amino acid sequence: CASSSDSSGNTIYF.

The V and J genes are TRBV13 and TRBJ1-4, with D perhaps matching TRBD1 (6 bases). This CDR3 contains 15 residues. Trimming stripped 8 bases from V and 0 bases from J, with 13 bases between. Germline V gene sequence: CDR1 PRHDT, CDR2 FYEKMQ (reference sequence). CDR3 DNA: TGTGCCAGCTCCCTCAGGACAGCAACTAATGAAAAACTGTTTTTT. This sequence encodes CASSLRTATNEKLFF.

The chain carries TRBV5-1 and TRBJ1-4, with D unclear. The CDR3 contains 14 residues. V lost 4 bases to trimming and J lost 0 bases, with 7 bases between them. From germline, CDR1 is SGHRS and CDR2 YFSETQ. This CDR3 reads CASSPGATNEKLFF. CDR3 nucleotides: TGCGCCAGCAGCCCGGGAGCAACTAATGAAAAACTGTTTTTT.

V gene TRBV7-9 combines with J gene TRBJ2-3; 7 nucleotides match TRBD1. CDR3 size: 15 residues. With 4 bases clipped from V and 2 bases from J, the junction kept 6 bases outside the gene matches. Germline lookup yields CDR1 SEHNR and CDR2 FQNEAQ (reference sequence). The CDR3 coding sequence is TGTGCCAGCAGCTCCTCGACAGGGTACACAGATACGCAGTATTTT. Amino acids: CASSSSTGYTDTQYF.